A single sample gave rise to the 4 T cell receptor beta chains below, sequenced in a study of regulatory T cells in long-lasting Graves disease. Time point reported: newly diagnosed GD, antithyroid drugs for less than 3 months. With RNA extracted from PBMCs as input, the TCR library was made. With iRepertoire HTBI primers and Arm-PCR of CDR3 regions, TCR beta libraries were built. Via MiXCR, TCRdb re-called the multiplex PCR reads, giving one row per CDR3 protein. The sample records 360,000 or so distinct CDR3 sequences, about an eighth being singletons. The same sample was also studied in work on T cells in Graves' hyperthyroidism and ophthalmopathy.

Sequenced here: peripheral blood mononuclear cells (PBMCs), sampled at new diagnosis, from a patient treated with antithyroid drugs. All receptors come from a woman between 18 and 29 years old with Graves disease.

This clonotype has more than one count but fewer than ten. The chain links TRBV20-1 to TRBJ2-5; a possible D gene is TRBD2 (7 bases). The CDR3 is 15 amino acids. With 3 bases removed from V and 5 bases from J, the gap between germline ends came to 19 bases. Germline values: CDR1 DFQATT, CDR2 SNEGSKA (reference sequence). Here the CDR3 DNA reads TGCAGTGCTAGGGATCAAGGGGGGGGATCGGAGACCCAGTACTTC. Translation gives CSARDQGGGSETQYF.

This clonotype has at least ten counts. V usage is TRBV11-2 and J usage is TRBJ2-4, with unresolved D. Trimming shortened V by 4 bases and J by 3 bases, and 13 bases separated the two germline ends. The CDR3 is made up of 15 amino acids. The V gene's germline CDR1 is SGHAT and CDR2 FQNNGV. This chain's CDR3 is CASSSRVLVKNIQYF. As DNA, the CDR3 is TGTGCCAGCAGCTCTAGGGTTTTAGTCAAAAACATTCAGTACTTC.

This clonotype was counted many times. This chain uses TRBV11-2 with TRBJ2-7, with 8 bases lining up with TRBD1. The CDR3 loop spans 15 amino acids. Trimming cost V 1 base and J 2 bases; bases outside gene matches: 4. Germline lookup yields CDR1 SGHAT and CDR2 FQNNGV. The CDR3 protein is CASSLATGGAYEQYF. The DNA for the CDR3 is TGTGCCAGCAGCTTAGCAACAGGGGGAGCCTACGAGCAGTACTTC.

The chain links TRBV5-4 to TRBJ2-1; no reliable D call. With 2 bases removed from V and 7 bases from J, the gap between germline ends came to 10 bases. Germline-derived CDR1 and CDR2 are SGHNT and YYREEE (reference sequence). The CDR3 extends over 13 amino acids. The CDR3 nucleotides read TGTGCCAGCAGCTTTACCTTGGGGAATGAGCAGTTCTTC. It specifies CASSFTLGNEQFF.